The following is a TCR beta chain sequence with its context. Its antigen is still unknown. TCR beta VDJ and CDR3 were profiled, and genomic DNA was the template. TCRdb used MiXCR to reprocess the reads, holding one entry per CDR3 protein. The table lists 450,000 to 550,000 distinct CDR3 sequences, more than 25% of them singletons, with 0.7% to 1% in the top ten. The sample originates from a study of CD8+CD57+ T cells in acquired aplastic anemia. Study-wide results and caveats: The number of CD8+ CDR3 sequences shared by patients and controls was 25 to 35.

Those patients picked for sequencing had displayed CD8+CD57+ cell expansion on flow cytometry. Diagnosis of severe acquired aplastic anemia applied to all patients. This CDR3 spans 13 amino acids. The germline gives CDR1 SGHRS, CDR2 YFSETQ. Trimming removed 3 bases from V and 2 bases from J, with 8 bases in between. The specimen was sorted CD4+, CD8+, or CD8+CD57+ T cells (not recorded which) from PBMCs. The chain joins TRBV5-1 to TRBJ1-2; D is ambiguous. This TCR was sampled from a human donor with aplastic anemia. The DNA of the CDR3 is TGCGCCAGCAGCTCTACCCCAAACTATGGCTACACCTTC. It is translated as CASSSTPNYGYTF.